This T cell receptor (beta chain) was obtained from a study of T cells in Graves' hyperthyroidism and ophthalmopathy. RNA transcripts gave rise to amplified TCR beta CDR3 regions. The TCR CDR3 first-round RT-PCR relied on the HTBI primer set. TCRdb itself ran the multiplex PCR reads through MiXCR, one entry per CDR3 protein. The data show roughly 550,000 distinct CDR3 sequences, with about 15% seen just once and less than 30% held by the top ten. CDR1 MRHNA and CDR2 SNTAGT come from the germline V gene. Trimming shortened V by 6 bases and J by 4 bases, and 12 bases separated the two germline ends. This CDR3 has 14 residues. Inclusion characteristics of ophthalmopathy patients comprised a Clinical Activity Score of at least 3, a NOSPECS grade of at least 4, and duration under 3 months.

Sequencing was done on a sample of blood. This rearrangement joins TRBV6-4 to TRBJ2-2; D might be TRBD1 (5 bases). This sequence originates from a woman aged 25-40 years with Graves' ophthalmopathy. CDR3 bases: TGTGCCAGCAGGGAAGGGGCAAGCACCGGGGAGCTGTTTTTT. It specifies CASREGASTGELFF.